Below are 18 T cell receptor beta chains sequenced from a single sample in a study of cytomegalovirus exposure and HLA in healthy donors. PCR involved 60 Vbeta and 13 Jbeta primers. The table came from immunoSEQ multiplex PCR; TCRdb's copy has only in-frame clones and leaves some out. The sample has some 150,000 clones; 64% are singletons. Sequenced: PBMCs. Receptor source: a woman aged 25-40 years in good health and CMV-seropositive.

The chain couples TRBV5-6 to TRBJ1-5; TRBD1 aligns across 9 bases. CDR3 size: 15 residues. V shed 4 bases, J shed 6 bases, and the junction held 8 bases outside the gene matches. Germline CDR1 reads SGHDT; CDR2 reads YYEEEE. CDR3 in amino acids: CASSLGQGIGQPQHF. CDR3 nucleotide sequence: TGTGCCAGCAGCCTGGGACAGGGAATAGGTCAGCCCCAGCATTTT.

The chain links TRBV6-6 to TRBJ1-1, with TRBD1 matching 11 bases. The CDR3 is 14 amino acids. Germline V gene sequence: CDR1 MNHNY, CDR2 SVGAGI (reference sequence). The trim removed 8 bases at V and 4 bases at J, leaving 6 bases unmatched. In nucleotides, the CDR3 is TGTGCCAGCGTATCCGGGACAGGGGGCACTGAAGCTTTCTTT. This translates into CASVSGTGGTEAFF.

The genes are TRBV28 and TRBJ2-7; D might be TRBD1 (6 bases). Germline CDR1 MDHEN, CDR2 SYDVKM. The CDR3 loop spans 14 amino acids. The V gene lost 7 bases and the J gene lost 3 bases, with 16 bases spanning the gap. CDR3 in DNA: TGTGCCAGCACCGCGCCGGGACAAGACTACGAGCAGTACTTC. It codes for CASTAPGQDYEQYF.

On this clone itself: At one end, the junction sequence differs from germline, possibly due to a read error. This chain links TRBV11-3 with TRBJ1-1; maybe TRBD1 (5 bases). Germline V lookup: CDR1 SGHNT, CDR2 YENEEA. The CDR3 runs to 17 residues. CDR3 nucleotides: TGTGCCAGCAGTCCAGGGTCCAGGGTCGAGCTGAACATTGAAGCTTTCTTT. Translation: CASSPGSRVELNIEAFF.

The chain couples TRBV10-1 to TRBJ1-2; D is unresolved. CDR1 is WNHNN, CDR2 SYGVQD, per germline (reference sequence). CDR3 length: 17 amino acids. Trimming took off 8 bases at V and 3 bases at J, with 25 bases between the two ends. This CDR3 is CASVQPAPPQEDYGYTF. CDR3 in DNA: TGCGCCAGCGTACAACCGGCCCCCCCCCAAGAGGACTATGGCTACACCTTC.

This clone turned up a few times. The rearrangement links TRBV7-2 to TRBJ1-5, with 8 nucleotides matching TRBD1. The CDR3 has 16 residues. J gave up 1 base and V 5 bases, and 7 bases lay outside the gene matches. Germline CDR1 is SGHTA and CDR2 is FQGNSA. CDR3 loop: CASSPQGALSNQPQHF. The CDR3 bases are TGTGCCAGCAGCCCCCAGGGGGCGTTAAGCAATCAGCCCCAGCATTTT.

The V call is TRBV6-1, the J call TRBJ2-7; D not certain. The CDR3 loop spans 11 amino acids. CDR1 MNHNS and CDR2 SASEGT come from the germline V gene. Trimming took off 8 bases at V and 2 bases at J, with 7 bases between the two ends. CDR3 DNA: TGTGCCAGCGCCTCTACCTACGAGCAGTACTTC. Translated: CASASTYEQYF.

This clone was seen a handful of times. V is TRBV2 and J is TRBJ1-5, with 9 bases aligning to TRBD1. This CDR3 has 14 amino acids. The V gene's germline CDR1 is SNHLY and CDR2 FYNNEI. Trimming cost V 6 bases and J 8 bases; bases outside gene matches: 8. The CDR3 is CASRAWDRVKPQHF. The DNA of the CDR3 is TGTGCCAGCAGGGCCTGGGACAGGGTAAAGCCCCAGCATTTT. Full variable domain (missing parts from reference TRBV2 and TRBJ1-5): EPEVTQTPSHQVTQMGQEVILRCVPISNHLYFYWYRQILGQKVEFLVSFYNNEISEKSEIFDDQFSVERPDGSNFTLKIRSTKLEDSAMYFCASRAWDRVKPQHFGDGTRLSIL.

This clone was picked up a small number of times. This chain links TRBV5-1 with TRBJ1-5, with a weak D call TRBD1 (6 bases). Germline assignment: CDR1 SGHRS and CDR2 YFSETQ. This CDR3 comprises 14 residues. Trimming cost V 2 bases and J 6 bases, with 12 bases left between them. The DNA for the CDR3 is TGCGCCAGCAGCTTCGGGGGGCCCGGTCAGCCCCAGCATTTT. It translates to CASSFGGPGQPQHF.

Only a few counts were recorded for this clone. The rearrangement joins TRBV2 to TRBJ1-2; D is ambiguous. Per the germline V gene, CDR1 is SNHLY and CDR2 is FYNNEI. Trimming pared 4 bases from V and 3 bases from J, leaving 6 bases between. The CDR3 runs to 12 residues. The CDR3 protein is CASSASYYGYTF. The CDR3 nucleotides read TGTGCCAGCAGTGCGAGTTACTATGGCTACACCTTC. Full variable domain (remainder filled in from reference TRBV2 and TRBJ1-2): EPEVTQTPSHQVTQMGQEVILRCVPISNHLYFYWYRQILGQKVEFLVSFYNNEISEKSEIFDDQFSVERPDGSNFTLKIRSTKLEDSAMYFCASSASYYGYTFGSGTRLTVV.

This clone was detected only a few times. The chain couples TRBV19 to TRBJ1-2, with TRBD1 matching over 7 bases. This CDR3 has 15 amino acids. CDR1 and CDR2 from the germline V gene are LNHDA and SQIVND (reference sequence). The V gene end was trimmed by 3 bases and the J gene end by 2 bases; junction bases not matched to a gene: 6. Written as DNA, the CDR3 is TGTGCCAGTAGTATGGTATTGGGACAGAACTATGGCTACACCTTC. Translation gives CASSMVLGQNYGYTF.

The chain combines TRBV30 with TRBJ1-2; no clear D. The CDR3 contains 12 residues. Germline V CDR1 and CDR2: GTSNPN, SVGIG (reference sequence). Trimming stripped 0 bases from V and 8 bases from J, with 10 bases between. In nucleotides, the CDR3 is TGTGCCTGGAGTGTGTATCGGGAAGGCTACACCTTC. Translating it yields CAWSVYREGYTF.

J is TRBJ2-3 and V is TRBV11-3, with 11 bases matching TRBD2. CDR3 size: 15 residues. V lost 3 bases and J lost 2; bases outside the gene matches: 1. Germline V lookup: CDR1 SGHNT, CDR2 YENEEA. DNA for the CDR3: TGTGCCAGCAGCTTTAGCGGGAGGGCCACAGATACGCAGTATTTT. Translating it yields CASSFSGRATDTQYF.

The genes are TRBV18 and TRBJ1-1; TRBD1 agrees at 8 bases. CDR1 is KGHSH, CDR2 LQKENI, per germline. This CDR3 region has 15 residues. J lost 3 bases, V lost 4 bases, and 7 bases had no gene match. CDR3 loop: CASSLQGAQDTEAFF. The CDR3 nucleotides read TGTGCCAGCTCACTCCAGGGGGCCCAAGACACTGAAGCTTTCTTT.

This clone has a handful of counts. The chain combines TRBV5-1 with TRBJ2-7, with 11 bases fitting TRBD1. The V segment lost 6 bases and the J segment 3 bases; nucleotides outside the gene matches: 5. Germline V lookup: CDR1 SGHRS, CDR2 YFSETQ. This CDR3 has 14 residues. For the CDR3, the DNA is TGCGCCAGCAACCCGGGACAGGGGGTCTACGAGCAGTACTTC. Amino acid sequence: CASNPGQGVYEQYF.

The J gene is TRBJ2-7, the V gene TRBV23-1; a weak D match, TRBD2 (6 bases). TRBV23-1 is recorded as an ORF, its role being uncertain. CDR3 length: 14 residues. V was pared by 2 bases and J by 3 bases, with 11 bases between. The CDR3 spells CASSQRPGGYEQYF. The CDR3 DNA reads TGCGCCAGCAGTCAACGTCCCGGGGGCTACGAGCAGTACTTC.

V and J are TRBV4-1 and TRBJ2-3; possible D gene TRBD1, 6 bases. With 1 base removed from V and 5 bases from J, the gap between germline ends came to 10 bases. Germline assignment: CDR1 MGHRA and CDR2 YSYEKL. The CDR3 loop spans 14 amino acids. The CDR3 bases are TGCGCCAGCAGCCAAGTTTCGGACAGAGATACGCAGTATTTT. It translates to CASSQVSDRDTQYF.

The chain joins TRBV5-6 to TRBJ2-1; the match to TRBD2 covers 12 bases. The CDR3 totals 17 residues. V was pared by 4 bases and J by 6 bases, with 11 bases of the junction left unmatched. The germline gives CDR1 SGHDT, CDR2 YYEEEE. The DNA of the CDR3 is TGTGCCAGCAGCCTCTGGAGGACTAGCGGGAAAGTCAATGAGCAGTTCTTC. Amino acids: CASSLWRTSGKVNEQFF.